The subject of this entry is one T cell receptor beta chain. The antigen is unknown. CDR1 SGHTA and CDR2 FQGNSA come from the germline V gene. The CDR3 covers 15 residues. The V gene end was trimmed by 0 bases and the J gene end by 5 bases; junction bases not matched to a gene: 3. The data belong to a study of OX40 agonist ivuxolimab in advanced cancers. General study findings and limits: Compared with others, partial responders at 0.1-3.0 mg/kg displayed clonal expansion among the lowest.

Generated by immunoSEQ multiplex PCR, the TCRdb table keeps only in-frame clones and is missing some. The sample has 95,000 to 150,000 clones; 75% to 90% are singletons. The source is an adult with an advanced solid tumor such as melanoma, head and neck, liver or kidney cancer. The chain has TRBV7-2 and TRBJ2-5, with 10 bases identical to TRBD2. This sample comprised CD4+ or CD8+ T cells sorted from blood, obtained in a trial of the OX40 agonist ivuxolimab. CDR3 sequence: CASSLAKRGGETQYF. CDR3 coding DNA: TGTGCCAGCAGCTTAGCCAAGCGGGGGGGCGAGACCCAGTACTTC.